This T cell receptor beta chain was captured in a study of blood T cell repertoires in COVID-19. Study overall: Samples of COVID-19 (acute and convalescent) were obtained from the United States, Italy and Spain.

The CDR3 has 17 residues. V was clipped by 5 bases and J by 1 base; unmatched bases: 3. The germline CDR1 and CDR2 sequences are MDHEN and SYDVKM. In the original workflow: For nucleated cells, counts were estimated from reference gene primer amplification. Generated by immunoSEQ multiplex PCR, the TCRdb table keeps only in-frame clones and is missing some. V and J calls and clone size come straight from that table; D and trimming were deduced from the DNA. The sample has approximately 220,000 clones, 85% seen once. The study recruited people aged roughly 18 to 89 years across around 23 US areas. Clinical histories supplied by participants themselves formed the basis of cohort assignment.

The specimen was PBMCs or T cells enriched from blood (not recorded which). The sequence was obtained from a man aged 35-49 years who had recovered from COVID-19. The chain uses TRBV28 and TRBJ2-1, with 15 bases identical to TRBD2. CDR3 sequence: CASSRGTSGRSYNEQFF. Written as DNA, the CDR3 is TGTGCCAGCAGTAGAGGGACTAGCGGGAGGTCCTACAATGAGCAGTTCTTC. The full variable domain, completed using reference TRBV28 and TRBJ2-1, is DVKVTQSSRYLVKRTGEKVFLECVQDMDHENMFWYRQDPGLGLRLIYFSYDVKMKEKGDIPEGYSVSREKKERFSLILESASTNQTSMYLCASSRGTSGRSYNEQFFGPGTRLTVL.